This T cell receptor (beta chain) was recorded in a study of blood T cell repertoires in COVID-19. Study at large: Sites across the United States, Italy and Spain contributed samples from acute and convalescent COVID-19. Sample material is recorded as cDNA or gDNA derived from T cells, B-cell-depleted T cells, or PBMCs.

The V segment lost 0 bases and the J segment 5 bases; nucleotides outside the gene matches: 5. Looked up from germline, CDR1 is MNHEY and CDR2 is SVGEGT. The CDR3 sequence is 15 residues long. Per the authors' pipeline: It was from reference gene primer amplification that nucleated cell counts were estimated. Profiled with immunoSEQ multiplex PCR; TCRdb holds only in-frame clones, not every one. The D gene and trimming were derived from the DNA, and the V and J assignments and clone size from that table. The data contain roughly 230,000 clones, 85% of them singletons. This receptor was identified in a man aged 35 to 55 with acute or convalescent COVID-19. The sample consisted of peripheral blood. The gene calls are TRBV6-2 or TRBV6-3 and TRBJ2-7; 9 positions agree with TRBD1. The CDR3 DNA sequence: TGTGCCAGCAGTTACTCACAGGGGGCCGTCGACGAGCAGTACTTC. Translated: CASSYSQGAVDEQYF.